The clone carrying this T cell receptor beta chain was seen more than once but under ten times. Methods used by the authors: Reference gene primers were amplified, and this amplification served to estimate nucleated cell counts. Assay: immunoSEQ multiplex PCR; the TCRdb copy retains only in-frame clones and omits some. V, J and clone size reflect that table, while D and trimming were determined from the DNA. The sample shows 250,000 or so clones, around 89% of them seen only once. These data come from a study of blood T cell repertoires in COVID-19. Study details: The samples span acute and convalescent COVID-19 from the United States, Italy and Spain. The analysed material was cDNA or gDNA that came from T cells, B-cell-depleted T cells, or PBMCs.

Germline V gene sequence: CDR1 PRHDT, CDR2 FYEKMQ (reference sequence). V trimming: 4 bases; J trimming: 0 bases; junction bases outside the gene matches: 18. The CDR3 runs to 22 residues. The receptor comes from a woman in her fifties or sixties with COVID-19, enrolled during active disease. This chain connects TRBV13 to TRBJ2-6; 10 bases align to TRBD1. Sequencing was performed on peripheral blood. CDR3: CASSSLTRGQGHPLSGANVLTF. The CDR3 DNA follows: TGTGCCAGCAGCTCGCTCACCCGGGGACAGGGGCATCCCCTCTCTGGGGCCAACGTCCTGACTTTC.